A selection of T cell receptor beta chains follows, all from one sample in a study. MiXCR, applied by TCRdb to the multiplex PCR reads, yields one record per CDR3 protein. Of over a thousand distinct CDR3 sequences in the sample, 22% were seen once. Material for sequencing was memory CD4+ T cells sorted from blood. These receptors were taken from a female donor with breast cancer. Each CDR3 is given with its conserved first and last residue. The D gene is left open where the match is weak. Clone size appears in some rows only: once, few, many, or a class for an expanded clone.

clone_size cdr3_length j_call d_call v_call cdr3_aa cdr3_nt
NA 13 TRBJ1-2 NA TRBV12-3/TRBV12-4 CASSFQGLYGYTF TGTGCCAGCAGTTTCCAGGGGCTCTATGGCTACACCTTC
medium-sized 16 TRBJ1-2 NA TRBV12-3/TRBV12-4 CASSFLHSALNYGYTF TGTGCCAGCAGTTTCCTTCACAGTGCCCTTAACTATGGCTACACCTTC
large 12 TRBJ1-2 NA TRBV12-3/TRBV12-4 CASSLQGYGYTF TGTGCCAGCAGTTTACAGGGTTATGGCTACACCTTC
NA 12 TRBJ1-2 TRBD1 TRBV12-3/TRBV12-4 CASRTGNYGYTF TGTGCCAGCAGGACAGGGAACTATGGCTACACCTTC
NA 14 TRBJ1-2 NA TRBV12-3/TRBV12-4 CASSFRGGSTGYTF TGTGCCAGCAGCTTCAGGGGAGGGAGTACTGGCTACACCTTC
large 14 TRBJ1-2 TRBD1 TRBV12-3/TRBV12-4 CASSSRDRDYGYTF TGTGCCAGCAGTTCTAGGGACAGGGACTATGGCTACACCTTC
large 13 TRBJ1-2 NA TRBV12-3/TRBV12-4 CASIPDNNYGYTF TGTGCCAGCATCCCGGACAATAACTATGGCTACACCTTC
few 13 TRBJ1-2 NA TRBV12-3/TRBV12-4 CASTPRESSGYTF TGTGCCAGCACTCCCAGGGAATCGAGTGGCTACACCTTC
few 14 TRBJ1-2 TRBD1 TRBV12-3/TRBV12-4 CASSQTQGNYGYTF TGTGCCAGCAGTCAAACACAGGGGAACTATGGCTACACCTTC
medium-sized 12 TRBJ1-2 NA TRBV12-3/TRBV12-4 CASSRDNYGYTF TGTGCCAGCAGCCGGGACAACTATGGCTACACCTTC
few 14 TRBJ1-2 NA TRBV12-3/TRBV12-4 CASSFNRPNYGYTF TGTGCCAGCAGTTTTAATCGCCCTAACTATGGCTACACCTTC
medium-sized 15 TRBJ1-2 TRBD1 TRBV12-3/TRBV12-4 CASSVPGTDNYGYTF TGTGCCAGCAGTGTCCCCGGGACAGATAACTATGGCTACACCTTC
NA 14 TRBJ1-2 NA TRBV12-3/TRBV12-4 CASSPGQPTYGYTF TGTGCCAGCAGTCCCGGACAGCCGACCTATGGCTACACCTTC
NA 12 TRBJ1-2 TRBD1 TRBV12-3/TRBV12-4 CASRPTGDGYTF TGTGCCAGCAGGCCCACAGGGGATGGCTACACCTTC
large 12 TRBJ1-2 NA TRBV12-3/TRBV12-4 CASSSQGDGYTF TGTGCCAGCAGTTCCCAGGGCGATGGCTACACCTTC
NA 14 TRBJ1-2 NA TRBV12-3/TRBV12-4 CASSATKGYVGYTF TGTGCCAGCTCCGCGACCAAGGGATATGTCGGCTACACCTTC
NA 14 TRBJ1-2 TRBD1 TRBV12-3/TRBV12-4 CASSSGQGPYGYTF TGTGCCAGCAGTTCGGGACAGGGCCCTTATGGCTACACCTTC
NA 11 TRBJ1-2 NA TRBV12-3/TRBV12-4 CASSFMGGYTF TGTGCCAGCAGTTTCATGGGAGGCTACACCTTC